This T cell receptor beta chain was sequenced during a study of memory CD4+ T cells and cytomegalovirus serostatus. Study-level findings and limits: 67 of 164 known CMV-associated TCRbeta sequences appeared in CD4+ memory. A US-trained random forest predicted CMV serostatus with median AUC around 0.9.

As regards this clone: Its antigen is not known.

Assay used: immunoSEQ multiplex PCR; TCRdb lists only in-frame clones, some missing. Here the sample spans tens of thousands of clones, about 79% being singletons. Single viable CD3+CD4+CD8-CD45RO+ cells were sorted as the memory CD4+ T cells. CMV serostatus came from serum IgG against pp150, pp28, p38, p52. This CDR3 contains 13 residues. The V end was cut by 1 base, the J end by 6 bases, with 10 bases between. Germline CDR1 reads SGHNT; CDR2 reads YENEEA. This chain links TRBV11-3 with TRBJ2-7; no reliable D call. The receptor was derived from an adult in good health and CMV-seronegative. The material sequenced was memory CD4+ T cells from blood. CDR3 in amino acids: CASSLVESLEQYF. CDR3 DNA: TGTGCCAGCAGCTTAGTAGAATCCCTCGAGCAGTACTTC.